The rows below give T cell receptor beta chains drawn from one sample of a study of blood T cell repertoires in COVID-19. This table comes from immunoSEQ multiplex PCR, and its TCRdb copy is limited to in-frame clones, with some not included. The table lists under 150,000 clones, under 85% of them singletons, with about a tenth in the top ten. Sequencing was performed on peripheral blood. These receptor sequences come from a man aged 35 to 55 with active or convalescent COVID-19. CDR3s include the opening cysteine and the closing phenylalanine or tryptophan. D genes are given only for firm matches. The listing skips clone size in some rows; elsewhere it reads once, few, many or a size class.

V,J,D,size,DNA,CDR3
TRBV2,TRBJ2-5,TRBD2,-,TGTGCCAGCCTCCGGGAGGGGACCCAGTACTTC,CASLREGTQYF
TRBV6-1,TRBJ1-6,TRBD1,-,TGTGCCAGCAGTGAGACAGGGACGAGCTCCTATAATTCACCCCTCCACTTT,CASSETGTSSYNSPLHF
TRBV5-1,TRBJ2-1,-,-,TGCGCCAGCAGCGAACAGGGTAATGAGCAGTTCTTC,CASSEQGNEQFF
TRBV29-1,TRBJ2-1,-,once,TGCAGCGGGAACGGGGACTCTGCAGGGCAGTTCTTC,CSGNGDSAGQFF
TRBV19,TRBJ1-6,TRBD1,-,TGTGCCAGTAGTACCCGGGACAGGGAATCACCCCTCCACTTT,CASSTRDRESPLHF
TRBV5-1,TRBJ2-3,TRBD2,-,TGCGCCAGCAGCTTCCTTAGCGGGGGCGGAGATACGCAGTATTTT,CASSFLSGGGDTQYF
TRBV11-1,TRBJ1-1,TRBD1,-,TGTGCCAGCAGCTTGACAGGGCTAAGAACTGAAGCTTTCTTT,CASSLTGLRTEAFF
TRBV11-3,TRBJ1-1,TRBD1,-,TGTGCCAGCAGCTTAGCAGGGGGAATTGGTACTGAAGCTTTCTTT,CASSLAGGIGTEAFF
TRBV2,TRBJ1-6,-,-,TGTGCCAGCAGTCCCCGGGAACCCTATAATTCACCCCTCCACTTT,CASSPREPYNSPLHF
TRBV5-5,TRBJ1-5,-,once,TGTGCCAGCAGCTCGGGACTCCCCAATCAGCCCCAGCATTTT,CASSSGLPNQPQHF
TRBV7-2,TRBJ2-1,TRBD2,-,TGTGCCAGCAGCCTAGGTAGCGGGGGGGCCAATGAGCAGTTCTTC,CASSLGSGGANEQFF
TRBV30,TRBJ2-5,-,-,TGTGCCTGGAGTATTAAAGAGACCCAGTACTTC,CAWSIKETQYF
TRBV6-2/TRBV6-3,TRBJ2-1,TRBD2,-,TGTGCCAGCAGTTTCGGGACTAGTTCCTATGAGCAGTTCTTC,CASSFGTSSYEQFF
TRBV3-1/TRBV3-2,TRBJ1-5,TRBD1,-,TGTGCCAGCAGCCAGATGGGACAGCTAGATCAGCCCCAGCATTTT,CASSQMGQLDQPQHF
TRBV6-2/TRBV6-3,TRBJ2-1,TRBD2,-,TGTGCCAGCAGTCTGGGACTAGCGGGGGGGTACAATGAGCAGTTCTTC,CASSLGLAGGYNEQFF
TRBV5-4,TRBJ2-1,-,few,TGTGCCAGCAAGGAGATGGATGAGCAGTTCTTC,CASKEMDEQFF
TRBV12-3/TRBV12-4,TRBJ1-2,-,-,TGTGCCTGCGGGAGGGTTAATCATGGCTACACCTTC,CACGRVNHGYTF
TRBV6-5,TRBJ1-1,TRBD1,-,TGTGCCATACAGGGGATATTCGTGAACACTGAAGCTTTCTTT,CAIQGIFVNTEAFF
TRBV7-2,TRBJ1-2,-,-,TGTGCCAGCAGCTTAGGAACAGGGCTTACCTATGGCTACACCTTC,CASSLGTGLTYGYTF
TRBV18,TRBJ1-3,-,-,TGTGCCAGCTCACCATTACAGGCTAGCTCTGGAAACACCATATATTTT,CASSPLQASSGNTIYF
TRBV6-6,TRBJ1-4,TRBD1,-,TGTGCCAGCAGTCACAGATTCGGGACAGGGCCTAGGGGACTGTTTTTT,CASSHRFGTGPRGLFF
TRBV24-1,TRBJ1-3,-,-,TGTGCCACCAGTGCTAGAGGGCGGGGGCGCAGTGGAAACACCATATATTTT,CATSARGRGRSGNTIYF
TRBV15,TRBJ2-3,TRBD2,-,TGTGCCACCAGCAGAGATCGGACTAGCGGGTTTCCAGATACGCAGTATTTT,CATSRDRTSGFPDTQYF
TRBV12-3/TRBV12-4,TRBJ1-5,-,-,TGTGCCAGCAGCCGTAATAGCAATCAGCCCCAGCATTTT,CASSRNSNQPQHF
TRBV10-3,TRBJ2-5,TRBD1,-,TGTGCCACCTCTCGACAGGGGGCGGTCCAAGAGACCCAGTACTTC,CATSRQGAVQETQYF
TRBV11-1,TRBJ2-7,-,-,TGTGCCAGCAGCTTAATAGGACTATACACCTACGAGCAGTACTTC,CASSLIGLYTYEQYF
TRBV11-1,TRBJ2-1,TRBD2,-,TGTGCCAGCAGCTTGGGAGCGGCGGGACTAGCGTTCTTC,CASSLGAAGLAFF
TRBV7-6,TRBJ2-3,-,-,TGTGCCAGCAGCTTAGCGTTTGGGTCCGGAGCAGATACGCAGTATTTT,CASSLAFGSGADTQYF
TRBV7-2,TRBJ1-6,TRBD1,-,TGTGCCAGCAGCTTACCAGGGGGTAATTCACCCCTCCACTTT,CASSLPGGNSPLHF
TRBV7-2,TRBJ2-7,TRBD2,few,TGTGCCAGCAGCTTAGGGGCGGGAGTTAACTACGAGCAGTACTTC,CASSLGAGVNYEQYF
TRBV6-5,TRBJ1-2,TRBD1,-,TGTGCCAGCAGCGCCCTCACAGGGGGCGATCATGGCTACACCTTC,CASSALTGGDHGYTF
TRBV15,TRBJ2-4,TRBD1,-,TGTGCCACCAGCAGAGAGAGGGGGCGCGTCAAAAACATTCAGTACTTC,CATSRERGRVKNIQYF
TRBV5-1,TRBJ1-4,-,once,TGCGCCAGCAGCTTGGCGGGTAAATCAACTAATGAAAAACTGTTTTTT,CASSLAGKSTNEKLFF
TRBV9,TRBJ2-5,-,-,TGTGCCAGCACCAAGACAGGACAAGAGACCCAGTACTTC,CASTKTGQETQYF
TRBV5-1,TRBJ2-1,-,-,TGCGCCAGCAGCTTGCGCCAGGTCTCCTACAATGAGCAGTTCTTC,CASSLRQVSYNEQFF
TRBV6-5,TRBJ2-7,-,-,TGTGCCAGCCGCGGGGGCCTCTCCTACGAGCAGTACTTC,CASRGGLSYEQYF
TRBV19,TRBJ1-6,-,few,TGTGCCAGTAGTATTGGGAGGAGCTCCTATAATTCACCCCTCCACTTT,CASSIGRSSYNSPLHF
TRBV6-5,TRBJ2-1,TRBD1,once,TGTGCCAGCAGTTACTTCCCGGGACAGGGGCCCAATGAGCAGTTCTTC,CASSYFPGQGPNEQFF
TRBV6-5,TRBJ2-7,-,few,TGTGCCAGCAGCTACGGACAGCACTACGAGCAGTACTTC,CASSYGQHYEQYF
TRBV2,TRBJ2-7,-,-,TGTGCCAGCAGTGAACCGCACTTTTGGGGCGCGAAAACCTACGAGCAGTACTTC,CASSEPHFWGAKTYEQYF